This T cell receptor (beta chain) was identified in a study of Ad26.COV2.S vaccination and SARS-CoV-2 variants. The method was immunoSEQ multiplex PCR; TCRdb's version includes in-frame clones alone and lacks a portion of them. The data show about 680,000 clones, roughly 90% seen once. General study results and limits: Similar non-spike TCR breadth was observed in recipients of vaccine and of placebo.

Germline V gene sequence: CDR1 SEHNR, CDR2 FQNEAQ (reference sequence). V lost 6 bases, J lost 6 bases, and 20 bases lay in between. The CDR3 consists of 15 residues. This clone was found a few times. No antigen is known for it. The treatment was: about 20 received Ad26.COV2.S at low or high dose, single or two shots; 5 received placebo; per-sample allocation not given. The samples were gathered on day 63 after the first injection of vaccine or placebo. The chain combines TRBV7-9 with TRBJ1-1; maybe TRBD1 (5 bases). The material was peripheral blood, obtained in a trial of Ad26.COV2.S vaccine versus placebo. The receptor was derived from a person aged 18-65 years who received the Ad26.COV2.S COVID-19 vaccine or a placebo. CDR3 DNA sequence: TGTGCCAGCAGGCCACCCCCCCGTTTGGGGGCTGAAGCTTTCTTT. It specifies CASRPPPRLGAEAFF.